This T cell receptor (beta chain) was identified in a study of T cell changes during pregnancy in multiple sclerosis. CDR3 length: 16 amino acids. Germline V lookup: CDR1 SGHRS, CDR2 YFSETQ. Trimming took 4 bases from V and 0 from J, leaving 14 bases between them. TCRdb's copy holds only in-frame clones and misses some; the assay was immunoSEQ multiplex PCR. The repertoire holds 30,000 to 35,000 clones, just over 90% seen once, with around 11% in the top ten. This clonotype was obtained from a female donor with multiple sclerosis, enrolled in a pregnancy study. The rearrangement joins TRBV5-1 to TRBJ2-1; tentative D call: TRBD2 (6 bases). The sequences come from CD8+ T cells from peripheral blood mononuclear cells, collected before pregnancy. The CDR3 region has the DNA TGCGCCAGCAGCGCGGTTTCCGGGAGCTCCTACAATGAGCAGTTCTTC. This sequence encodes CASSAVSGSSYNEQFF.